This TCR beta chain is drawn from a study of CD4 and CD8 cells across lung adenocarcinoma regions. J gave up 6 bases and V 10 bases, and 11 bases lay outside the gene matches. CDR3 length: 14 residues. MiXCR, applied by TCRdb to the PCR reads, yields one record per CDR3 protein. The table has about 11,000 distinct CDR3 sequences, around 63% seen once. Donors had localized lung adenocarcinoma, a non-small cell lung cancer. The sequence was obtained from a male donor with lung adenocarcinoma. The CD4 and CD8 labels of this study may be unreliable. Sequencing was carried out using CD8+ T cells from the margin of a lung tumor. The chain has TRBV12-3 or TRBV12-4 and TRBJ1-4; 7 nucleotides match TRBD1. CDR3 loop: CATKRGGADEKLFF. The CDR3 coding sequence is TGTGCCACGAAACGAGGGGGCGCCGATGAAAAACTGTTTTTT.